This T cell receptor (beta chain) was retrieved from a study of T cell responses to AZD1222 COVID-19 vaccine. Comment on this clone: Its specificity is unknown.

Broader study findings: There were vaccine-associated CD4 TCRs across spike, dominant at 160-218 and 743-854. Among the donors, most were white British and more were female, and clonal diversity was possibly underestimated.

Using immunoSEQ multiplex PCR, the repertoire was profiled, and TCRdb retains in-frame clones only, with some absent. The sample yields roughly 72,000 clones, 75% to 90% seen once. CDR1 is MRHNA, CDR2 SNTAGT, per germline. After removal of 0 bases from V and 6 bases from J, the junction contained 0 bases not matched to a gene. There are 15 residues in the CDR3. The genes are TRBV6-4 and TRBJ2-1, with 12 bases aligning to TRBD2. Sample: peripheral blood, taken on day 0 of AZD1222 vaccination. The TCR sequence derives from an adult in good health. The CDR3 here is CASSDSTSGSNEQFF. CDR3 in DNA: TGTGCCAGCAGTGACTCGACTAGCGGGAGCAATGAGCAGTTCTTC.